This TCR beta chain was identified in a study of T cells in Graves' hyperthyroidism and ophthalmopathy. The CDR3 totals 15 residues. Germline assignment: CDR1 DFQATT and CDR2 SNEGSKA (reference sequence). V lost 5 bases and J lost 4; bases outside the gene matches: 6. Amplification targeted TCR beta CDR3 regions from RNA transcripts. Primed by the HTBI set, a first-round RT-PCR was run on the TCR CDR3. TCRdb reprocessed the multiplex PCR reads with MiXCR, giving one entry per CDR3 protein. The data hold hundreds of thousands of distinct CDR3 sequences, with approximately 42% observed a single time. The receptor's source is an adult man with Graves' disease, either hyperthyroidism or ophthalmopathy (not recorded which). J is TRBJ1-6 and V is TRBV20-1, with 9 bases lining up with TRBD1. The material sequenced was peripheral blood or thyroid tissue (not recorded which). This CDR3 reads CSASTGTGYNSPLHF. In DNA, the CDR3 is TGCAGTGCTTCGACCGGGACAGGGTATAATTCACCCCTCCACTTT.